This TCR beta chain emerged from a study of cytomegalovirus exposure and HLA in healthy donors. The overall study: Prior work identified 95 million to 120 million unique TCR beta sequences in 190 million or so T cells.

Primers included in the PCR were 60 Vbeta and 13 Jbeta primers. The repertoire was sequenced with immunoSEQ multiplex PCR; TCRdb's copy has only in-frame clones and lacks some. The table includes about 160,000 clones, nearly 80% detected once. This clone was observed once. The antigen is undetermined. Study conclusions and caveats: There were some V segments, including TRBV6-2 and TRBV6-3, excluded as indistinguishable.

Germline CDR1 SGHTA, CDR2 FQGNSA. CDR3 size: 16 residues. Trimming cost V 5 bases and J 7 bases; bases outside gene matches: 7. The chain carries TRBV7-2 and TRBJ1-6; 11 bases align to TRBD1. The sequenced sample consisted of PBMCs. This sequence originates from a woman aged 50 to 65 in good health and CMV-seropositive. CDR3 region: CASSPRGTGGNSPLHF. CDR3 coding DNA: TGTGCCAGCAGCCCTCGTGGGACAGGGGGAAATTCACCCCTCCACTTT.